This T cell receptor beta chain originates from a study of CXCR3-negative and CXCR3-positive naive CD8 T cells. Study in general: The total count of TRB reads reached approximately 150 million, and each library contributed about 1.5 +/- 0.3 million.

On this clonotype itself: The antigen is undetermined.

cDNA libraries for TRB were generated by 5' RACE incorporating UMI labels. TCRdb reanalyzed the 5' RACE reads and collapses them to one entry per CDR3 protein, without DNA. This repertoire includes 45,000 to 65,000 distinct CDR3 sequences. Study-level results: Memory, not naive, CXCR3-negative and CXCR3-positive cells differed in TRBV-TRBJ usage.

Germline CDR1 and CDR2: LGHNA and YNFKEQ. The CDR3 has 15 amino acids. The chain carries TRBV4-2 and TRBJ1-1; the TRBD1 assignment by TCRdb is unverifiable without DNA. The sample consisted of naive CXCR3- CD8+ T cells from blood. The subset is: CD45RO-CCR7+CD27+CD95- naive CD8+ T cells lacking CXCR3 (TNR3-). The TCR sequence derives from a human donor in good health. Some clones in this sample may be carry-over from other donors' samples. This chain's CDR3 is CASSTRTEENTEAFF.